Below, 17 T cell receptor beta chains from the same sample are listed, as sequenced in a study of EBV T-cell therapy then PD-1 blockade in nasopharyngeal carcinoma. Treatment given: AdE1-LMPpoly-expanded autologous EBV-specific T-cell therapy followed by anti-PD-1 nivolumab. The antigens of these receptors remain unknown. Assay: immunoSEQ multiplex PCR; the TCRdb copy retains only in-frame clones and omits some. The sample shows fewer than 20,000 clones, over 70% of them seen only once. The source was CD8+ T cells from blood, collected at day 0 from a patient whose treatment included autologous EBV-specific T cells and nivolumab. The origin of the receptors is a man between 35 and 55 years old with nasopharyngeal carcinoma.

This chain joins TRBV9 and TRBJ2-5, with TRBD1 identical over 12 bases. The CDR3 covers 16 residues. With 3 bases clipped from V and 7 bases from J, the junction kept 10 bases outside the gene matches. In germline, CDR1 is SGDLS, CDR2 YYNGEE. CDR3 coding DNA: TGTGCCAGCAGCGGGACCGGGACAGGGGGCCTGGGGACCCAGTACTTC. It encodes CASSGTGTGGLGTQYF.

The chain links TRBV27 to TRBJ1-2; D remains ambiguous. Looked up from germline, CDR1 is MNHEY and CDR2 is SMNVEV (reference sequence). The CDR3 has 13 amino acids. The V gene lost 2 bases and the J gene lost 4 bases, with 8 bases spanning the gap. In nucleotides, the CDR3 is TGTGCCAGCAGTTTAAGTCAATCCTATGGCTACACCTTC. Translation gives CASSLSQSYGYTF.

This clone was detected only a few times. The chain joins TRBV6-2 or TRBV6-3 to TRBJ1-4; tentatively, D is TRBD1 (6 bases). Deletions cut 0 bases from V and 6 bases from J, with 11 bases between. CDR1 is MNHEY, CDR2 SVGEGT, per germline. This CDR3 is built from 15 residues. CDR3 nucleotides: TGTGCCAGCAGTTACTCGACGGGGGCATATGAAAAACTGTTTTTT. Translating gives CASSYSTGAYEKLFF.

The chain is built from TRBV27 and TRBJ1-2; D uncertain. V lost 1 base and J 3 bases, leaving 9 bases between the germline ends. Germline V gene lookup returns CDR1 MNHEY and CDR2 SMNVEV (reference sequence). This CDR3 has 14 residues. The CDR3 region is CASSLLSSDYGYTF. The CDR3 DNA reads TGTGCCAGCAGTTTATTGAGCAGCGACTATGGCTACACCTTC.

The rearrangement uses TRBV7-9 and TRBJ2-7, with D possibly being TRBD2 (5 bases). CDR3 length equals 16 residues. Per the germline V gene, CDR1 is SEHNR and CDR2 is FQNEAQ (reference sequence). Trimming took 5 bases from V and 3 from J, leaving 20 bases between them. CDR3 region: CASSRKSRAGVYEQYF. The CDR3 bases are TGTGCCAGCAGCCGTAAAAGTAGAGCCGGGGTCTACGAGCAGTACTTC.

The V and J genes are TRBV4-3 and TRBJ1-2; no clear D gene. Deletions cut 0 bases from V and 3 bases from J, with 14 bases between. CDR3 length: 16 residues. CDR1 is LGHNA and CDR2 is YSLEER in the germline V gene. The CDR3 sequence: CASSQETDVVDYGYTF. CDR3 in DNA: TGCGCCAGCAGCCAAGAGACTGACGTTGTTGACTATGGCTACACCTTC.

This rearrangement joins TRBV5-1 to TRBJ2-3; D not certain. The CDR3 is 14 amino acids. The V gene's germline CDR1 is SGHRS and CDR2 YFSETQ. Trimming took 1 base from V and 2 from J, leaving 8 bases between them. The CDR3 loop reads CASSLNIATDTQYF. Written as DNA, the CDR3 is TGCGCCAGCAGCTTGAATATAGCCACAGATACGCAGTATTTT.

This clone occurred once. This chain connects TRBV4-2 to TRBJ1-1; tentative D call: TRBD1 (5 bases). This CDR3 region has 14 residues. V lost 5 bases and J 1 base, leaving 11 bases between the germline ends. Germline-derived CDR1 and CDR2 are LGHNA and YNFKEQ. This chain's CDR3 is CASSEGDSNTEAFF. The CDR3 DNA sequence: TGTGCCAGCAGCGAAGGGGATTCGAACACTGAAGCTTTCTTT.

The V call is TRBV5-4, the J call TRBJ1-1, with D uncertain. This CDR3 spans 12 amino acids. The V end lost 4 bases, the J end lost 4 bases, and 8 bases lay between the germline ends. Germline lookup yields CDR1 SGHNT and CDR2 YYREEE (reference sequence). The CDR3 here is CASSRGGTEAFF. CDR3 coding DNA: TGTGCCAGCAGCCGGGGAGGCACTGAAGCTTTCTTT.

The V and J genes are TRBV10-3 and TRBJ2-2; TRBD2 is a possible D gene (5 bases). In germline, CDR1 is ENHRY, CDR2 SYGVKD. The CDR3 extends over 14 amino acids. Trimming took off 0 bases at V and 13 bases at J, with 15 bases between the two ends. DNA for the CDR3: TGTGCCATCAGTGAGTCAGGACTGGACGTGGGGCTGTTTTTT. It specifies CAISESGLDVGLFF.

CDR3 DNA sequence: TGTGCCAGCAGTGCCCGGCGGGACAGGGGCTACGAGCAGTACTTC. Protein: CASSARRDRGYEQYF. V and J are TRBV27 and TRBJ2-7; 10 positions agree with TRBD1. The CDR3 has 15 amino acids. V gave up 5 bases and J gave up 3 bases; unmatched junction bases: 7. CDR1 is MNHEY, CDR2 SMNVEV, per germline (reference sequence).

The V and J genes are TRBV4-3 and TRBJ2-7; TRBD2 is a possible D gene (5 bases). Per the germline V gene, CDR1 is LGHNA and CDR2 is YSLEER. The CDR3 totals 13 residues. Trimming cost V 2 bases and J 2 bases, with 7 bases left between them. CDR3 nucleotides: TGCGCCAGCAGCCAAACGAGGGCCTACGAGCAGTACTTC. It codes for CASSQTRAYEQYF.

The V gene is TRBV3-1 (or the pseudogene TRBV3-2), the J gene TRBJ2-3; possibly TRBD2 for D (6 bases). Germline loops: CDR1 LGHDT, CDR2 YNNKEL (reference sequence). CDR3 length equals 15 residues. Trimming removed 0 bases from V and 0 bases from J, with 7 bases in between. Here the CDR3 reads CASSQDGGSTDTQYF. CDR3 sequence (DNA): TGTGCCAGCAGCCAAGATGGGGGGAGCACAGATACGCAGTATTTT.

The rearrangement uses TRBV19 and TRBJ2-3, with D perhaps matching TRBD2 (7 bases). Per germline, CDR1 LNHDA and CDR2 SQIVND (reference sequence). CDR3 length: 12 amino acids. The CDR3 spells CAAAGASDTQYF. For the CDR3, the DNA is TGTGCTGCGGCGGGGGCATCAGATACGCAGTATTTT.

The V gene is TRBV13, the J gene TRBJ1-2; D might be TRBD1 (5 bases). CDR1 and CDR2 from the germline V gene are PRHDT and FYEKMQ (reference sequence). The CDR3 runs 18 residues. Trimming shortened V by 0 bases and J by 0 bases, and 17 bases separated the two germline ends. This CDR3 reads CASSLGPPGAEANYGYTF. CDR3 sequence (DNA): TGTGCCAGCAGCTTAGGTCCCCCTGGGGCAGAAGCTAACTATGGCTACACCTTC. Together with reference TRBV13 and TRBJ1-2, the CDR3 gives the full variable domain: AAGVIQSPRHLIKEKRETATLKCYPIPRHDTVYWYQQGPGQDPQFLISFYEKMQSDKGSIPDRFSAQQFSDYHSELNMSSLELGDSALYFCASSLGPPGAEANYGYTFGSGTRLTVV.

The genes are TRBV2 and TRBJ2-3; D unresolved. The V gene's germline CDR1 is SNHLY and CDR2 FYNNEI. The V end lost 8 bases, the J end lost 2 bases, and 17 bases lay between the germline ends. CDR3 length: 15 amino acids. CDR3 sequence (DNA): TGTGCCAGCCTTGCCCCCCTAGGGATCACAGATACGCAGTATTTT. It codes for CASLAPLGITDTQYF.

In DNA form, the CDR3 reads TGTGCCAGCAGTATACAGGGGGGAGCCACAGATACGCAGTATTTT. Translating gives CASSIQGGATDTQYF. The chain recombines TRBV6-5 with TRBJ2-3; 8 bases align to TRBD1. Trimming cost V 5 bases and J 2 bases; bases outside gene matches: 6. The germline V gene encodes CDR1 MNHEY and CDR2 SVGAGI. This CDR3 has 15 residues.